The 28 T cell receptor beta chains listed next were all sequenced from one sample in a study of T cell responses to AZD1222 COVID-19 vaccine. Libraries were prepared by immunoSEQ multiplex PCR; TCRdb keeps only in-frame clonotypes and omits some of them. Here the sample spans approximately 130,000 clones, 85% to 95% being singletons. Sequencing was performed on peripheral blood, taken on day 0 of AZD1222 vaccination. Receptors were obtained from an adult in good health.

The rearrangement joins TRBV19 to TRBJ1-2, with a possible D match to TRBD1 (6 bases). Trimming stripped 3 bases from V and 8 bases from J, with 13 bases between. This CDR3 spans 13 amino acids. Germline-derived CDR1 and CDR2 are LNHDA and SQIVND (reference sequence). CDR3 DNA sequence: TGTGCCAGTAGTATCGGACAGTACCAAGGCTACACCTTC. Its translation: CASSIGQYQGYTF.

The genes are TRBV18 and TRBJ1-3, with D uncertain. This CDR3 has 18 amino acids. V lost 3 bases and J 0 bases, leaving 18 bases between the germline ends. The germline V gene has CDR1 KGHSH and CDR2 LQKENI. The CDR3 loop reads CASSPKFTTAVSGNTIYF. The CDR3 nucleotides are TGTGCCAGCTCACCCAAGTTTACGACTGCAGTCTCTGGAAACACCATATATTTT.

The chain couples TRBV19 to TRBJ1-5, with 9 bases identical to TRBD1. With V trimmed by 5 bases and J by 6 bases, 8 bases remained unmatched. CDR1 and CDR2 (germline): LNHDA, SQIVND (reference sequence). This CDR3 is built from 15 residues. The DNA for the CDR3 is TGTGCCAGTAGTTCAACAGGGGGCGCTATTCAGCCCCAGCATTTT. Amino acids: CASSSTGGAIQPQHF.

The chain uses TRBV19 and TRBJ1-4; possibly TRBD1 for D (5 bases). Germline values: CDR1 LNHDA, CDR2 SQIVND (reference sequence). V was cut by 5 bases and J by 8 bases, with 18 bases left in between. The CDR3 consists of 15 residues. The CDR3 spells CASSQMGPPEEKLFF. The CDR3 DNA is TGTGCCAGTAGTCAGATGGGACCCCCGGAGGAAAAACTGTTTTTT. Drawing the rest from reference TRBV19 and TRBJ1-4, the complete variable domain is DGGITQSPKYLFRKEGQNVTLSCEQNLNHDAMYWYRQDPGQGLRLIYYSQIVNDFQKGDIAEGYSVSREKKESFPLTVTSAQKNPTAFYLCASSQMGPPEEKLFFGSGTQLSVL.

The chain has TRBV29-1 and TRBJ1-2, with unresolved D. V was pared by 6 bases and J by 8 bases, with 10 bases between. CDR3 length: 10 residues. Germline-derived CDR1 and CDR2 are SQVTM and ANQGSEA. For the CDR3, the DNA is TGCAGCGTATGGGTCGGGGGCTACACCTTC. Protein product: CSVWVGGYTF.

The CDR3 here is CASSSRTVGTEAFF. The CDR3 DNA is TGTGCCAGCTCTTCAAGGACCGTGGGGACTGAAGCTTTCTTT. The chain has TRBV18 and TRBJ1-1; D call uncertain. In germline, CDR1 is KGHSH, CDR2 LQKENI. CDR3 size: 14 residues. Trimming stripped 6 bases from V and 5 bases from J, with 16 bases between.

In DNA, the CDR3 is TGTGCCAGCAGCTTAGATTGGGGGAATCCAAACACCGGGGAGCTGTTTTTT. As protein: CASSLDWGNPNTGELFF. The rearrangement joins TRBV11-3 to TRBJ2-2; D could derive from TRBD1 or TRBD2 (5 bases each). Trimming took 0 bases from V and 2 from J, leaving 13 bases between them. The CDR3 runs to 17 residues. The germline gives CDR1 SGHNT, CDR2 YENEEA. The full variable domain, with the rest looked up from reference TRBV11-3 and TRBJ2-2, is EAGVVQSPRYKIIEKKQPVAFWCNPISGHNTLYWYLQNLGQGPELLIRYENEEAVDDSQLPKDRFSAERLKGVDSTLKIQPAELGDSAVYLCASSLDWGNPNTGELFFGEGSRLTVL.

The J gene is TRBJ1-1, the V gene TRBV3-1 (or the pseudogene TRBV3-2); D is possibly TRBD1 (5 bases). The CDR3 is 15 residues long. Germline values: CDR1 LGHDT, CDR2 YNNKEL (reference sequence). V lost 0 bases to trimming and J lost 5 bases, with 13 bases between them. The CDR3 protein is CASSQDARDGTEAFF. CDR3 nucleotide sequence: TGTGCCAGCAGCCAAGATGCCAGGGATGGGACTGAAGCTTTCTTT.

This chain connects TRBV5-8 to TRBJ1-5; D not resolved. CDR3 length: 14 residues. V was clipped by 4 bases and J by 3 bases, with 11 bases between them. In germline, CDR1 is SGHTS, CDR2 YDEGEE. The CDR3 region has the DNA TGTGCCAGCAGCCTCCAGCCTAACAATCAGCCCCAGCATTTT. It yields the protein CASSLQPNNQPQHF.

The chain carries TRBV9 and TRBJ2-5; no clear D. There are 13 residues in the CDR3. CDR1 and CDR2 from the germline V gene are SGDLS and YYNGEE. Between the trimmed V and J ends, which lost 4 bases and 2 bases, there was a span of 9 bases. In DNA form, the CDR3 reads TGTGCCAGCAGCTCTCGATTACAAGAGACCCAGTACTTC. Its translation: CASSSRLQETQYF.

This sequence joins TRBV6-5 and TRBJ1-4; D ambiguous. From germline, CDR1 is MNHEY and CDR2 SVGAGI. Trimming pared 5 bases from V and 6 bases from J, leaving 13 bases between. CDR3 length: 14 amino acids. CDR3 amino acids: CASSQPPAYEKLFF. Here the CDR3 DNA reads TGTGCCAGCAGTCAGCCCCCGGCCTATGAAAAACTGTTTTTT.

The chain employs TRBV2 and TRBJ1-5; D is unresolved. V dropped 4 bases and J dropped 6 bases, with 10 bases sitting between them. Germline CDR1 and CDR2: SNHLY and FYNNEI. CDR3 length: 13 amino acids. The CDR3 loop reads CASSGEWGQPQHF. CDR3 nucleotides: TGTGCCAGCAGTGGGGAATGGGGTCAGCCCCAGCATTTT.

The rearrangement uses TRBV4-1 and TRBJ1-3, with D perhaps TRBD1 (5 bases). CDR3 size: 15 residues. Germline V lookup: CDR1 MGHRA, CDR2 YSYEKL. Trimming pared 0 bases from V and 4 bases from J, leaving 10 bases between. CDR3 DNA: TGCGCCAGCAGCCAAGATATGACAGTCGGAAACACCATATATTTT. Translated, it gives CASSQDMTVGNTIYF.

The rearrangement links TRBV6-5 to TRBJ1-1; maybe TRBD1 (5 bases). The CDR3 is 14 amino acids. Germline-derived CDR1 and CDR2 are MNHEY and SVGAGI. Trimming left V 5 bases short and J 4 bases short, with 14 bases between. CDR3 sequence reads: CASSPQGSGTEAFF. CDR3 nucleotide sequence: TGTGCCAGCAGTCCTCAGGGTAGCGGCACTGAAGCTTTCTTT.

A single count supports this clone. V gene TRBV30 combines with J gene TRBJ1-3; no definite D call. V shed 0 bases and J shed 4 bases, with 10 bases lying between them. Germline V gene lookup returns CDR1 GTSNPN and CDR2 SVGIG (reference sequence). The CDR3 has 14 residues. The CDR3 DNA sequence: TGTGCCTGGAGTGTAGATCCCCCCGGAAACACCATATATTTT. Amino acid sequence: CAWSVDPPGNTIYF. The full variable domain, completed using reference TRBV30 and TRBJ1-3, is SQTIHQWPATLVQPVGSPLSLECTVEGTSNPNLYWYRQAAGRGLQLLFYSVGIGQISSEVPQNLSASRPQDRQFILSSKKLLLSDSGFYLCAWSVDPPGNTIYFGEGSWLTVV.

As to this clone: At one of its ends the junction is not consistent with the germline gene, which may arise from a read error. The chain is built from TRBV30 and TRBJ2-1, with unresolved D. From germline, CDR1 is GTSNPN and CDR2 SVGIG (reference sequence). This CDR3 spans 10 amino acids. For the CDR3, the DNA is TGTGCCTGGAGCCAAACCCCCCCAATCTTC. It encodes CAWSQTPPIF. Based on the CDR3 plus reference TRBV30 and TRBJ2-1, the full variable domain is SQTIHQWPATLVQPVGSPLSLECTVEGTSNPNLYWYRQAAGRGLQLLFYSVGIGQISSEVPQNLSASRPQDRQFILSSKKLLLSDSGFYLCAWSQTPPIFGPGTRLTVL.

The rearrangement links TRBV3-1 (or the pseudogene TRBV3-2) to TRBJ1-2, with D hard to call. The germline V gene encodes CDR1 LGHDT and CDR2 YNNKEL (reference sequence). The V and J ends lost 0 bases and 6 bases respectively, with 20 bases between them. The CDR3 extends over 17 amino acids. The DNA of the CDR3 is TGTGCCAGCAGCCAAGAGTTAGGCGTAGGAATGAGGGATGGCTACACCTTC. Amino acid sequence: CASSQELGVGMRDGYTF.

A note on this clone: No conserved phenylalanine or tryptophan ends this CDR3, so it is likely a read error. It is unclear where the CDR3 begins or ends on the DNA, so no DNA is shown, and the CDR3 is as TCRdb lists it. The chain combines TRBV6-6 with TRBJ1-2; no DNA check was done on the table's D call, TRBD1. The CDR3 has 11 amino acids, counting both end residues. CDR1 and CDR2 (germline): MNHNY, SVGAGI (reference sequence). CDR3 loop: CASSEGQGAHL.

For this clone: Other DNA sequences in the same sample also yield this CDR3. This chain connects TRBV10-3 to TRBJ1-1, with a weak D call TRBD1 (5 bases). The CDR3 runs 13 residues. Looked up from germline, CDR1 is ENHRY and CDR2 is SYGVKD. Trimming took off 6 bases at V and 2 bases at J, with 10 bases between the two ends. CDR3 sequence: CAIRRDLNTEAFF. The CDR3 DNA follows: TGTGCCATCAGGAGGGACTTAAACACTGAAGCTTTCTTT.

V usage is TRBV6-5 and J usage is TRBJ2-5, with D possibly matching TRBD2 (5 bases). The V gene lost 0 bases and the J gene lost 2 bases, with 7 bases spanning the gap. CDR3 size: 14 residues. Germline V gene data show CDR1 as MNHEY and CDR2 as SVGAGI. CDR3 in DNA: TGTGCCAGCAGTTACTCGACGGGGCAAGAGACCCAGTACTTC. Its protein product is CASSYSTGQETQYF.

The chain carries TRBV10-3 and TRBJ2-5, with 13 bases fitting TRBD2. Germline CDR1 and CDR2: ENHRY and SYGVKD. CDR3 length: 17 amino acids. V shed 4 bases, J shed 1 base, and the junction held 6 bases outside the gene matches. The CDR3 loop reads CAISGRWTSGGQETQYF. For the CDR3, the DNA is TGTGCCATCAGTGGTAGATGGACTAGCGGGGGCCAAGAGACCCAGTACTTC.

CDR3 protein: CASSMSSGLYNEQFF. CDR3 nucleotides: TGTGCCAGTAGTATGTCTAGCGGGCTTTACAATGAGCAGTTCTTC. The rearrangement links TRBV19 to TRBJ2-1, with 8 bases that match TRBD2. The length of the CDR3 is 15 residues. With V trimmed by 3 bases and J by 4 bases, 5 bases remained unmatched. CDR1 is LNHDA, CDR2 SQIVND, per germline (reference sequence).

The chain employs TRBV7-8 and TRBJ1-3, with TRBD1 matching over 9 bases. The CDR3 sequence is 16 residues long. Germline loops: CDR1 SGHVS, CDR2 FQNEAQ. The trim removed 5 bases at V and 2 bases at J, leaving 7 bases unmatched. The CDR3 protein is CASSARQGETGNTIYF. CDR3 bases: TGTGCCAGCAGCGCCCGACAGGGGGAAACTGGAAACACCATATATTTT.

The CDR3 coding sequence is TGTGCCAGCAGCCCCGCCGGGGGTCGGCCCTATGGCTACACCTTC. As protein: CASSPAGGRPYGYTF. The chain couples TRBV9 to TRBJ1-2, with D maybe TRBD1 (5 bases). V lost 4 bases and J 4 bases, leaving 17 bases between the germline ends. This CDR3 has 15 residues. Per the germline V gene, CDR1 is SGDLS and CDR2 is YYNGEE.

This chain joins TRBV10-3 and TRBJ1-3; D is ambiguous. V lost 2 bases and J lost 4, with 9 bases in between. The CDR3 has 14 amino acids. The germline V gene encodes CDR1 ENHRY and CDR2 SYGVKD. CDR3 protein: CAISEPSDGNTIYF. The CDR3 coding sequence is TGTGCCATCAGTGAGCCCTCGGACGGAAACACCATATATTTT.

The chain links TRBV5-1 to TRBJ2-7; D not resolved. This CDR3 spans 14 amino acids. Deletions cut 0 bases from V and 3 bases from J, with 10 bases between. Germline CDR1 and CDR2: SGHRS and YFSETQ. CDR3 nucleotide sequence: TGCGCCAGCAGCTTGGGGACCCCGGGCTACGAGCAGTACTTC. Amino acid sequence: CASSLGTPGYEQYF.

The count of this clone is one. The J gene is TRBJ2-1, the V gene TRBV7-2, with 13 nucleotides matching TRBD2. The V gene's germline CDR1 is SGHTA and CDR2 FQGNSA. V lost 2 bases to trimming and J lost 4 bases; unmatched junction nucleotides: 5. This CDR3 contains 17 residues. CDR3 coding DNA: TGTGCCAGCAGCTTATTCCGGACTAGCGGGGGTTACAATGAGCAGTTCTTC. This codes for CASSLFRTSGGYNEQFF.

This chain links TRBV15 with TRBJ1-3; TRBD1 agrees at 7 bases. From germline, CDR1 is LNHNV and CDR2 YYDKDF (reference sequence). Trimming took 8 bases from V and 1 from J; bases not matched to a gene: 11. This CDR3 spans 16 amino acids. The CDR3 is CATLGGDSASGNTIYF. CDR3 nucleotides: TGTGCCACCCTGGGTGGGGACAGCGCTTCTGGAAACACCATATATTTT.